The 31 T cell receptor beta chains below were found in one sample sequenced in a study of CD8 T cells in Susac syndrome. Reverse transcription used roughly 0.45 to 1 ug RNA and random hexamers. Via MiXCR, TCRdb re-called the immunoSEQ multiplex PCR reads, giving one row per CDR3 protein. This repertoire shows around 300,000 distinct CDR3 sequences, 70% to 90% found once; its top ten account for 0.21%. The sample consisted of CD8+ T cells from PBMCs. Every receptor here comes from a human donor with multiple sclerosis.

The CDR3 sequence: CSVGGATGELFF. In DNA, the CDR3 is TGCAGCGTTGGAGGGGCTACCGGGGAGCTGTTTTTT. The rearrangement uses TRBV29-1 and TRBJ2-2; D may be TRBD1 or TRBD2 (5 bases each). V was trimmed by 4 bases and J by 5 bases, leaving 8 bases between them. CDR3 size: 12 residues. Germline-derived CDR1 and CDR2 are SQVTM and ANQGSEA.

The chain has TRBV10-3 and TRBJ2-7, with D tentatively TRBD1 or TRBD2 (5 bases each). The V gene lost 3 bases and the J gene lost 0 bases, with 9 bases spanning the gap. CDR3 length: 14 residues. Germline-derived CDR1 and CDR2 are ENHRY and SYGVKD. This CDR3 reads CAISDGASSYEQYF. The CDR3 DNA reads TGTGCCATCAGTGACGGGGCTAGCTCCTACGAGCAGTACTTC.

This clonotype has just a few counts. The chain carries TRBV28 and TRBJ2-5; D tentatively fits TRBD1 or TRBD2 (5 bases each). The germline CDR1 and CDR2 sequences are MDHEN and SYDVKM. V was trimmed by 3 bases and J by 2 bases, leaving 16 bases between them. This CDR3 contains 16 residues. CDR3 sequence: CASSLPGAPLQETQYF. CDR3 coding DNA: TGTGCCAGCAGTTTGCCCGGGGCCCCCCTACAAGAGACCCAGTACTTC.

A few counts support this clonotype. V gene TRBV12-3 or TRBV12-4 combines with J gene TRBJ2-1; 14 nucleotides agree with TRBD2. Trimming cost V 5 bases and J 8 bases; bases outside gene matches: 5. The CDR3 covers 15 residues. The CDR3 DNA is TGTGCCAGCAGTGTAGGGACTAGCGGGAGCGATGAGCAGTTCTTC. Translating gives CASSVGTSGSDEQFF.

V and J are TRBV5-4 and TRBJ2-5, with D tentatively TRBD2 (5 bases). The CDR3 has 14 amino acids. Germline lookup yields CDR1 SGHNT and CDR2 YYREEE (reference sequence). V was trimmed by 5 bases and J by 5 bases, leaving 16 bases between them. The CDR3 protein is CASRVGLSGETQYF. For the CDR3, the DNA is TGTGCCAGCAGGGTCGGACTGTCTGGGGAGACCCAGTACTTC.

CDR3 in amino acids: CASSLAYLKEDQPQHF. CDR3 DNA sequence: TGTGCCAGCAGCTTAGCGTATTTAAAGGAGGATCAGCCCCAGCATTTT. V gene TRBV7-2 combines with J gene TRBJ1-5; D unresolved. The CDR3 consists of 16 residues. The V and J ends lost 0 bases and 5 bases respectively, with 14 bases between them. The germline V gene encodes CDR1 SGHTA and CDR2 FQGNSA. Complete variable domain (other parts from reference TRBV7-2 and TRBJ1-5): GAGVSQSPSNKVTEKGKDVELRCDPISGHTALYWYRQSLGQGLEFLIYFQGNSAPDKSGLPSDRFSAERTGGSVSTLTIQRTQQEDSAVYLCASSLAYLKEDQPQHFGDGTRLSIL.

The genes are TRBV28 and TRBJ2-5, with 9 bases lining up with TRBD2. Per the germline V gene, CDR1 is MDHEN and CDR2 is SYDVKM. This CDR3 has 16 residues. V shed 1 base and J 5 bases; nucleotides not matched to a gene: 8. CDR3 DNA sequence: TGTGCCAGCAGTTTATCTCCTAGCGGGACGGGTGAGACCCAGTACTTC. This translates into CASSLSPSGTGETQYF.

The genes are TRBV12-3 or TRBV12-4 and TRBJ2-1, with TRBD2 matching 7 bases. J was trimmed by 5 bases and V by 4 bases; bases with no gene match: 8. The CDR3 length is 15 residues. The CDR3 DNA is TGTGCCAGCAGTTCCCGGGGGGTACCCGACAATGAGCAGTTCTTC. It specifies CASSSRGVPDNEQFF.

Here the CDR3 DNA reads TGCAGCGGGACAGGGGGCTTCCAAGAGACCCAGTACTTC. It encodes CSGTGGFQETQYF. The chain is built from TRBV29-1 and TRBJ2-5, with 11 bases lining up with TRBD1. There are 13 residues in the CDR3. Germline trimming cut 7 bases from V and 1 base from J; bases unmatched to any gene: 2. CDR1 is SQVTM and CDR2 is ANQGSEA in the germline V gene.

The CDR3 DNA reads TGTGCCAGCAGTTCCGGCGGGCTAACGGACACCGGGGAGCTGTTTTTT. It translates to CASSSGGLTDTGELFF. V gene TRBV12-3 or TRBV12-4 combines with J gene TRBJ2-2; D possibly corresponds to TRBD2 (5 bases). CDR3 length: 16 residues. Trimming removed 4 bases at V and 3 bases at J, with 15 bases between.

The chain has TRBV18 and TRBJ2-1; TRBD2 aligns across 11 bases. J gave up 6 bases and V 0 bases, and 7 bases lay outside the gene matches. This CDR3 has 17 amino acids. From germline, CDR1 is KGHSH and CDR2 LQKENI. CDR3 loop: CASSPPITSGRTNEQFF. CDR3 DNA: TGTGCCAGCTCACCACCAATTACTAGCGGGAGAACCAATGAGCAGTTCTTC.

The genes are TRBV30 and TRBJ1-1, with 7 bases fitting TRBD1. The V segment lost 4 bases and the J segment 4 bases; nucleotides outside the gene matches: 6. The CDR3 spans 13 residues. Per the germline V gene, CDR1 is GTSNPN and CDR2 is SVGIG (reference sequence). The CDR3 DNA sequence: TGTGCCTGGACCGCCTCAGGGGGCACTGAAGCTTTCTTT. Amino acids: CAWTASGGTEAFF.

The chain combines TRBV19 with TRBJ1-1, with D unclear. CDR1 is LNHDA and CDR2 is SQIVND in the germline V gene (reference sequence). The CDR3 contains 15 residues. V was clipped by 1 base and J by 5 bases, with 14 bases between them. The CDR3 nucleotides read TGTGCCAGTAGTATAGTTCACTCCTTGGATACTGAAGCTTTCTTT. Protein: CASSIVHSLDTEAFF. The whole variable domain, remainder taken from reference TRBV19 and TRBJ1-1, is DGGITQSPKYLFRKEGQNVTLSCEQNLNHDAMYWYRQDPGQGLRLIYYSQIVNDFQKGDIAEGYSVSREKKESFPLTVTSAQKNPTAFYLCASSIVHSLDTEAFFGQGTRLTVV.

The chain joins TRBV11-1 to TRBJ2-1, with TRBD2 matching 7 bases. J gave up 8 bases and V 1 base, and 14 bases lay outside the gene matches. The CDR3 is 17 residues long. CDR1 is SGHAT, CDR2 FQDESV, per germline (reference sequence). This CDR3 is CASSLERAGTWLYEQFF. Here the CDR3 DNA reads TGTGCCAGCAGCTTAGAGCGAGCGGGAACTTGGCTCTATGAGCAGTTCTTC.

This clonotype has more than one count but fewer than ten. V usage is TRBV29-1 and J usage is TRBJ2-7; D is perhaps TRBD2 (5 bases). Trimming left V 6 bases short and J 2 bases short, with 14 bases between. In germline, CDR1 is SQVTM, CDR2 ANQGSEA. CDR3 length: 13 amino acids. CDR3 loop: CSVVSEPPYEQYF. The CDR3 nucleotides read TGCAGCGTCGTTAGCGAACCCCCCTACGAGCAGTACTTC.

The chain links TRBV20-1 to TRBJ2-1, with D perhaps TRBD1 (6 bases). The V gene lost 3 bases and the J gene lost 4 bases, with 19 bases spanning the gap. Germline V CDR1 and CDR2: DFQATT, SNEGSKA (reference sequence). The CDR3 extends over 16 amino acids. The chain's CDR3 is CSARGASNRPYNEQFF. Here the CDR3 DNA reads TGCAGTGCTAGGGGGGCCAGCAATCGGCCATACAATGAGCAGTTCTTC.

The V gene is TRBV6-2 or TRBV6-3, the J gene TRBJ1-4; 11 nucleotides align to TRBD1. Germline CDR1 MNHEY, CDR2 SVGEGT. With V trimmed by 5 bases and J by 14 bases, 10 bases remained unmatched. This CDR3 comprises 14 residues. DNA for the CDR3: TGTGCCAGCAGTCCGGACAGGGGGCTTTCTCTTCTGTTTTTT. Translation: CASSPDRGLSLLFF.

The genes are TRBV4-3 and TRBJ2-7; 12 nucleotides align to TRBD2. CDR3 length: 16 amino acids. The germline CDR1 and CDR2 sequences are LGHNA and YSLEER. Germline trimming cut 3 bases from V and 1 base from J; bases unmatched to any gene: 4. CDR3 bases: TGCGCCAGCAGCCACGCGACTAGCGGGAGTTCCTACGAGCAGTACTTC. The encoded protein is CASSHATSGSSYEQYF.

The CDR3 nucleotides read TGTGCCAGCAGCTTACCCGGACTTACCGGGGAGCTGTTTTTT. Its translation: CASSLPGLTGELFF. The chain is built from TRBV7-9 and TRBJ2-2; D might be TRBD2 (5 bases). V was pared by 2 bases and J by 5 bases, with 9 bases between. Germline V gives CDR1 SEHNR, CDR2 FQNEAQ (reference sequence). This CDR3 region has 14 residues.

This clonotype showed up just a few times. The J gene is TRBJ2-7, the V gene TRBV7-9; D call uncertain. V dropped 3 bases and J dropped 3 bases, with 12 bases sitting between them. CDR3 length: 14 amino acids. The germline V gene encodes CDR1 SEHNR and CDR2 FQNEAQ (reference sequence). The chain's CDR3 is CASSLSERGYEQYF. CDR3 in DNA: TGTGCCAGCAGCTTGTCAGAGCGAGGCTACGAGCAGTACTTC.

J is TRBJ2-5 and V is TRBV5-1; 9 bases line up with TRBD2. CDR1 is SGHRS and CDR2 is YFSETQ in the germline V gene. The CDR3 covers 15 residues. The junction had 3 bases not matched to a gene; V was cut back by 0 bases and J by 3 bases. CDR3 residues: CASSLVPSGEETQYF. CDR3 nucleotides: TGCGCCAGCAGCTTGGTGCCTAGCGGGGAAGAGACCCAGTACTTC.

The DNA for the CDR3 is TGTGCCAGCAGCCCACGGCCCGAGGGGGACTACGAGCAGTACTTC. It yields the protein CASSPRPEGDYEQYF. The genes are TRBV11-2 and TRBJ2-7; D possibly corresponds to TRBD1 (6 bases). This CDR3 is 15 amino acids long. Trimming took off 5 bases at V and 3 bases at J, with 17 bases between the two ends. CDR1 is SGHAT, CDR2 FQNNGV, per germline.

This clonotype appeared a few times. CDR3 protein: CASSVRDGLYEQYF. In nucleotides, the CDR3 is TGTGCCAGCAGCGTCCGGGACGGCCTCTACGAGCAGTACTTC. V gene TRBV7-9 combines with J gene TRBJ2-7; the D call may be TRBD1 or TRBD2 (5 bases each). Per germline, CDR1 SEHNR and CDR2 FQNEAQ (reference sequence). The length of the CDR3 is 14 residues. The germline V and J ends were trimmed by 5 bases and 3 bases, with 14 bases remaining between them.

The chain has TRBV6-2 or TRBV6-3 and TRBJ2-7; the D is unclear. The CDR3 loop spans 15 amino acids. Germline CDR1 is MNHEY and CDR2 is SVGEGT. The V and J ends lost 2 bases and 5 bases respectively, with 16 bases between them. The CDR3, as DNA: TGTGCCAGCAGTTACCCAGCCCTTGGAATCCACGAGCAGTACTTC. It specifies CASSYPALGIHEQYF.

The rearrangement links TRBV28 to TRBJ1-5; maybe TRBD1 (5 bases). CDR1 and CDR2 (germline): MDHEN, SYDVKM. This CDR3 is 13 amino acids long. The germline V and J ends were trimmed by 6 bases and 5 bases, with 11 bases remaining between them. This chain's CDR3 is CASRQDIYQPQHF. The CDR3 nucleotides are TGTGCCAGCAGGCAGGACATATATCAGCCCCAGCATTTT.

This chain connects TRBV7-9 to TRBJ2-7; TRBD1 matches at 8 bases. The germline gives CDR1 SEHNR, CDR2 FQNEAQ (reference sequence). The CDR3 sequence is 15 residues long. After removal of 0 bases from V and 5 bases from J, the junction contained 6 bases not matched to a gene. CDR3 protein: CASSLAGQATHEQYF. Here the CDR3 DNA reads TGTGCCAGCAGCTTAGCGGGACAGGCAACCCACGAGCAGTACTTC.

The CDR3 bases are TGTGCCAGCAGACAGGGGACAGGGTCCTACGAGCAGTACTTC. Its translation is CASRQGTGSYEQYF. V gene TRBV11-1 combines with J gene TRBJ2-7; 9 bases are shared with TRBD1. Germline lookup yields CDR1 SGHAT and CDR2 FQDESV (reference sequence). This CDR3 contains 14 residues. Losses at the gene ends were 6 bases for V and 1 base for J; bases not matched to a gene: 4. The full variable domain, in which reference TRBV11-1 and TRBJ2-7 provide the parts outside the CDR3, is EAEVAQSPRYKITEKSQAVAFWCDPISGHATLYWYRQILGQGPELLVQFQDESVVDDSQLPKDRFSAERLKGVDSTLKIQPAELGDSAMYLCASRQGTGSYEQYFGPGTRLTVT.

The rearrangement links TRBV20-1 to TRBJ2-3; D unresolved. There are 15 residues in the CDR3. The germline V and J ends were trimmed by 2 bases and 0 bases, with 12 bases remaining between them. CDR1 is DFQATT and CDR2 is SNEGSKA in the germline V gene (reference sequence). The CDR3 DNA follows: TGCAGTGCTAGAAGTCTCGGAACTAGCACAGATACGCAGTATTTT. Translating it yields CSARSLGTSTDTQYF.

The chain employs TRBV28 and TRBJ2-2; maybe TRBD2 (6 bases). This CDR3 contains 16 residues. Trimming pared 6 bases from V and 3 bases from J, leaving 17 bases between. Germline CDR1 is MDHEN and CDR2 is SYDVKM. In nucleotides, the CDR3 is TGTGCCAGCAGACCTAGGGAGCTAGCGTACACCGGGGAGCTGTTTTTT. It yields the protein CASRPRELAYTGELFF.

This clonotype appeared a few times. The J gene is TRBJ2-7, the V gene TRBV5-1; unclear D gene. Germline V gives CDR1 SGHRS, CDR2 YFSETQ. The CDR3 totals 15 residues. Trimming took 0 bases from V and 3 from J, leaving 13 bases between them. The chain's CDR3 is CASSLAARPSYEQYF. The CDR3 DNA follows: TGCGCCAGCAGCTTGGCAGCTAGGCCAAGCTACGAGCAGTACTTC.

The chain carries TRBV6-2 or TRBV6-3 and TRBJ1-1; the D is unclear. In germline, CDR1 is MNHEY, CDR2 SVGEGT. The CDR3 has 13 residues. Trimming removed 4 bases at V and 6 bases at J, with 12 bases between. The CDR3, as DNA: TGTGCCAGCAGTTTTGGCAGACACCCTGAAGCTTTCTTT. It yields the protein CASSFGRHPEAFF.